The 12 T cell receptor beta chains reported below all come from one sample, sequenced in a study of cytomegalovirus exposure and HLA in healthy donors. PCR used 60 Vbeta primers and 13 Jbeta primers. TCRdb keeps only in-frame clones here, not all; method: immunoSEQ multiplex PCR. The sample contains 160,000 or so clones, nearly 80% of which appear only once. The specimen was PBMCs. These receptors all come from a man in his forties in good health and CMV-seropositive.

This CDR3 reads CASSPLEGRRGNEQFF. The CDR3 DNA reads as TGTGCCAGTAGTCCTCTCGAGGGGCGGAGGGGCAATGAGCAGTTCTTC. The chain uses TRBV19 and TRBJ2-1; D is possibly TRBD2 (6 bases). Germline CDR1 and CDR2: LNHDA and SQIVND (reference sequence). Trimming took off 5 bases at V and 6 bases at J, with 20 bases between the two ends. The CDR3 totals 16 residues.

V is TRBV28 and J is TRBJ2-1; 7 bases agree with TRBD2. V lost 3 bases to trimming and J lost 15 bases; unmatched junction nucleotides: 14. Germline V lookup: CDR1 MDHEN, CDR2 SYDVKM. The CDR3 has 14 amino acids. The CDR3 reads CASSLEGTSGTGFF. The CDR3, as DNA: TGTGCCAGCAGTTTGGAGGGCACGAGCGGGACGGGGTTCTTC.

This clone was counted between two and nine times. The gene calls are TRBV4-1 and TRBJ2-1, with 7 bases identical to TRBD2. With V trimmed by 2 bases and J by 1 base, 8 bases remained unmatched. The CDR3 covers 17 residues. Germline assignment: CDR1 MGHRA and CDR2 YSYEKL. DNA of the CDR3: TGCGCCAGCAGCCAATTGCCTAGCGGAGATTCCTACAATGAGCAGTTCTTC. Its translation is CASSQLPSGDSYNEQFF.

CDR3 bases: TGTGCCATCAGTGATCGGCTAACCAACTACTACGAGCAGTACTTC. This translates into CAISDRLTNYYEQYF. J is TRBJ2-7 and V is TRBV10-3, with D unresolved. The CDR3 has 15 amino acids. Germline lookup yields CDR1 ENHRY and CDR2 SYGVKD. Trimming removed 3 bases at V and 3 bases at J, with 15 bases between.

V usage is TRBV11-3 and J usage is TRBJ2-7; a weak D match, TRBD1 (6 bases). The CDR3 has 12 amino acids. Trimming pared 3 bases from V and 3 bases from J, leaving 6 bases between. Looked up from germline, CDR1 is SGHNT and CDR2 is YENEEA. The CDR3 here is CASSFRGYEQYF. CDR3 DNA: TGTGCCAGCAGCTTCAGGGGCTACGAGCAGTACTTC.

The genes are TRBV6-6 and TRBJ2-5, with D perhaps matching TRBD2 (6 bases). Looked up from germline, CDR1 is MNHNY and CDR2 is SVGAGI (reference sequence). The CDR3 length is 14 residues. Trimming left V 3 bases short and J 0 bases short, with 8 bases between. CDR3 in amino acids: CASSYGGNQETQYF. In DNA form, the CDR3 reads TGTGCCAGCAGTTATGGGGGGAACCAAGAGACCCAGTACTTC.

The chain combines TRBV9 with TRBJ2-1; weak D call: TRBD2 (5 bases). Trimming stripped 1 base from V and 8 bases from J, with 10 bases between. CDR1 and CDR2 (germline): SGDLS, YYNGEE. This CDR3 is built from 13 residues. Here the CDR3 reads CASSVSSLHEQFF. DNA for the CDR3: TGTGCCAGCAGCGTATCTAGCTTGCATGAGCAGTTCTTC.

This CDR3 is CASSAYRDVTEAFF. The CDR3 nucleotides read TGTGCCAGCAGTGCCTACAGGGATGTCACTGAAGCTTTCTTT. The V call is TRBV28, the J call TRBJ1-1; a possible D gene is TRBD1 (6 bases). The CDR3 totals 14 residues. Trimming shortened V by 5 bases and J by 4 bases, and 14 bases separated the two germline ends. The germline V gene has CDR1 MDHEN and CDR2 SYDVKM.

The chain carries TRBV6-5 and TRBJ2-1; TRBD2 matches at 10 bases. In germline, CDR1 is MNHEY, CDR2 SVGAGI. The CDR3 has 16 amino acids. The trim removed 0 bases at V and 7 bases at J, leaving 6 bases unmatched. The DNA for the CDR3 is TGTGCCAGCAGTTACTCGTCTAGCGGGAGTTATAATGAGCAGTTCTTC. This codes for CASSYSSSGSYNEQFF.

V gene TRBV19 combines with J gene TRBJ1-1; D call uncertain. V was clipped by 7 bases and J by 2 bases, with 14 bases between them. Germline V lookup: CDR1 LNHDA, CDR2 SQIVND (reference sequence). This CDR3 contains 14 residues. As DNA, the CDR3 is TGTGCCAGTAATCCCGGGTCTTTCAACACTGAAGCTTTCTTT. This sequence encodes CASNPGSFNTEAFF.

The rearrangement joins TRBV2 to TRBJ2-5, with D tentatively TRBD1 (5 bases). This CDR3 has 16 amino acids. The germline V and J ends were trimmed by 0 bases and 1 base, with 12 bases remaining between them. Germline lookup yields CDR1 SNHLY and CDR2 FYNNEI. The CDR3 DNA sequence: TGTGCCAGCAGTGAAGCCCAACAGGACCGCCAAGAGACCCAGTACTTC. It yields the protein CASSEAQQDRQETQYF.

The CDR3 reads CASSLDRPSGTQYF. The DNA for the CDR3 is TGTGCCAGCAGCTTAGATAGGCCTAGCGGAACGCAGTATTTT. The chain joins TRBV11-2 to TRBJ2-3; TRBD2 matches 7 bases. CDR1 and CDR2 from the germline V gene are SGHAT and FQNNGV. V lost 0 bases, J lost 9 bases, and 6 bases stayed unmatched. CDR3 length equals 14 residues.